This T cell receptor (beta chain) was identified in a study of T cell repertoires in cytomegalovirus infection. Germline values: CDR1 KGHDR, CDR2 SFDVKD. The J segment lost 2 bases and the V segment lost 7 bases, leaving 5 bases of the junction unmatched. The CDR3 covers 15 residues. TCRdb passed the reads through MiXCR, listing each CDR3 protein once. The repertoire has about 920,000 distinct CDR3 sequences, 31% of them found once; the top ten carry more than 12%. In regard to this clonotype: Its antigen is as yet unknown.

The TCR originated in a human donor in good health (CMV status not recorded). Some clones in this sample may be carry-over from other donors' samples. The specimen was cultured CD8+ T cells from PBMCs, collected from culture after CMV antigen stimulation. The V gene is TRBV24-1, the J gene TRBJ2-2; 8 bases are shared with TRBD2. The CDR3 region has the DNA TGTGCCACCAGAGAAGCGGGGGTCAACACCGGGGAGCTGTTTTTT. Translation gives CATREAGVNTGELFF.